Below, one T cell receptor beta chain is given with its context. A much larger clone sits a single nucleotide away, making a read error possible. Each CDR3 protein gets one entry after TCRdb re-called the 5' RACE reads with MiXCR. The table records some 150,000 distinct CDR3 sequences, about 7% of them present only once. These data belong to a study of T cells after yellow fever vaccination. Sequenced material: CD4+ T cells sorted from PBMCs, taken 10 days after the yellow fever booster vaccination. This clonotype originated in a man aged 30 to 39 who received the YFV17D yellow fever vaccine.

Here the CDR3 reads CSAAIRRANYGYNF. The CDR3 nucleotides read TGCAGTGCTGCAATCAGAAGAGCTAACTATGGCTACAACTTC. This chain links TRBV20-1 with TRBJ1-2; D call uncertain. CDR3 length: 14 residues. In germline, CDR1 is DFQATT, CDR2 SNEGSKA (reference sequence).